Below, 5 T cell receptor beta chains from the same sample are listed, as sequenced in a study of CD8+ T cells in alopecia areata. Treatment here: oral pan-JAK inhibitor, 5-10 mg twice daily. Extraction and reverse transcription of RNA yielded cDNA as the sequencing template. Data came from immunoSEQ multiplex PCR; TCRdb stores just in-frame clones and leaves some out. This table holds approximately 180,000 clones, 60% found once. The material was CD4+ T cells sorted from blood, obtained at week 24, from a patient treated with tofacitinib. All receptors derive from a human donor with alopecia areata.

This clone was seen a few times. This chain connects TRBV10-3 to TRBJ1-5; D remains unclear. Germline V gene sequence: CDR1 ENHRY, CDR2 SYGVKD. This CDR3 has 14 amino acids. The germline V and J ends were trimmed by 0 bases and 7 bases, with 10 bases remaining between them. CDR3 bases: TGTGCCATCAGTGAGTCTTTCGGCTTCCAGCCCCAGCATTTT. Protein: CAISESFGFQPQHF.

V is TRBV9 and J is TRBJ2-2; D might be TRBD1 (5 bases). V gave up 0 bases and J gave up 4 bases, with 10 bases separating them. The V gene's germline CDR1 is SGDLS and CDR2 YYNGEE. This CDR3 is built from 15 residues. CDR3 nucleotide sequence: TGTGCCAGCAGCGTAGGGCAGGGTAGCACCGGGGAGCTGTTTTTT. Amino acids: CASSVGQGSTGELFF. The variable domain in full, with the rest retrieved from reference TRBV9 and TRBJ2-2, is DSGVTQTPKHLITATGQRVTLRCSPRSGDLSVYWYQQSLDQGLQFLIQYYNGEERAKGNILERFSAQQFPDLHSELNLSSLELGDSALYFCASSVGQGSTGELFFGEGSRLTVL.

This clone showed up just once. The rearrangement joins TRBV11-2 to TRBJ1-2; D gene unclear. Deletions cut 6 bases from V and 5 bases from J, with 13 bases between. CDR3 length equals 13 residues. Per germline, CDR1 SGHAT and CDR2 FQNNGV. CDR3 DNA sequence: TGTGCCAGCAGTTCCGCGGGTTCGTATGGCTACACCTTC. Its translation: CASSSAGSYGYTF.

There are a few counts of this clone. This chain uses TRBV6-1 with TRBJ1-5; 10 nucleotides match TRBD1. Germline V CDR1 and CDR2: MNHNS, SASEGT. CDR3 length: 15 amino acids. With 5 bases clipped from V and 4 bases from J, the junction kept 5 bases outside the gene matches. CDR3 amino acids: CASSPRDRGNQPQHF. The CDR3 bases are TGTGCCAGCAGTCCCCGGGACAGGGGAAATCAGCCCCAGCATTTT.

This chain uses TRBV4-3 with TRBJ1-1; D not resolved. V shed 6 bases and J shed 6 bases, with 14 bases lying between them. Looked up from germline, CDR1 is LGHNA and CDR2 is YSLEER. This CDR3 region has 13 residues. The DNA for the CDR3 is TGCGCCAGCAGTTCTTCCGGTGGAGCTGAAGCTTTCTTT. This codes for CASSSSGGAEAFF.